The 5 T cell receptor beta chains below all came from one sample that was sequenced in a study of shared clonotypes between healthy human individuals. Only in-frame clones appear in the TCRdb table, and some are missing; sequencing was by immunoSEQ multiplex PCR. Of 2 million to 2.5 million clones listed, around 95% are singletons. Input material: naive CD4+ T cells sorted from blood. Subset given: CD45RA+ positively selected. These receptor sequences come from a young man in good health.

The chain recombines TRBV6-1 with TRBJ2-2, with D tentatively TRBD2 (5 bases). Germline V gene data show CDR1 as MNHNS and CDR2 as SASEGT. The CDR3 covers 15 residues. With 2 bases removed from V and 4 bases from J, the gap between germline ends came to 11 bases. The DNA of the CDR3 is TGTGCCAGCAGTGAACCCCCCAGCGGCACCGGGGAGCTGTTTTTT. As protein: CASSEPPSGTGELFF.

The V gene is TRBV4-1, the J gene TRBJ2-4, with 10 bases fitting TRBD1. This CDR3 region has 14 residues. V was pared by 1 base and J by 7 bases, with 1 base of the junction left unmatched. CDR1 is MGHRA, CDR2 YSYEKL, per germline. DNA for the CDR3: TGCGCCAGCAGCCAAGGACAGGGGGCGAACATTCAGTACTTC. This sequence encodes CASSQGQGANIQYF.

A note on this clone: Sequence at one end of the junction differs from germline and may be a read error. The chain links TRBV2 to TRBJ2-7; D not certain. CDR1 and CDR2 from the germline V gene are SNHLY and FYNNEI. This CDR3 is 13 amino acids long. The CDR3 DNA reads as TGTGCCAGCAGCGAAGAAGACTTCTACGAGCAGTACTTC. Amino acid sequence: CASSEEDFYEQYF.

In DNA, the CDR3 is TGTGCCAGTCGACCGGGACAGGGAACTGGAAACACCATATATTTT. Its protein product is CASRPGQGTGNTIYF. The chain uses TRBV19 and TRBJ1-3; 9 positions agree with TRBD1. Per germline, CDR1 LNHDA and CDR2 SQIVND (reference sequence). The CDR3 extends over 15 amino acids. V gave up 8 bases and J gave up 2 bases; unmatched junction bases: 7.

V usage is TRBV29-1 and J usage is TRBJ2-1; D possibly corresponds to TRBD2 (5 bases). The CDR3 totals 12 residues. Germline values: CDR1 SQVTM, CDR2 ANQGSEA. V dropped 7 bases and J dropped 2 bases, with 9 bases sitting between them. The CDR3 DNA follows: TGCAGCGCCGCCGGGACCTACAATGAGCAGTTCTTC. Translation: CSAAGTYNEQFF.